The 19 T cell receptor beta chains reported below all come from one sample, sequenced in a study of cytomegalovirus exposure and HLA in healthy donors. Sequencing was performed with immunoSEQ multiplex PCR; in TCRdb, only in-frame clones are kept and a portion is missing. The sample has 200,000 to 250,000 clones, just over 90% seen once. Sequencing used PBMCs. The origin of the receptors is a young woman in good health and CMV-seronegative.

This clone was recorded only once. The CDR3 region has the DNA TGTGCCAGCATGTACCGAGGGGGGGCCCACGAGCAGTACTTC. Its protein is CASMYRGGAHEQYF. The chain uses TRBV6-5 and TRBJ2-7; tentative D call: TRBD2 (7 bases). This CDR3 region has 14 residues. V lost 7 bases and J lost 5, with 18 bases in between. From germline, CDR1 is MNHEY and CDR2 SVGAGI.

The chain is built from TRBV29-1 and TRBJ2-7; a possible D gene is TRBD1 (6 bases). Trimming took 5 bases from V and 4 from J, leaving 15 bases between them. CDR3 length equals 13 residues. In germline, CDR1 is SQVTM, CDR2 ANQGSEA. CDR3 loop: CSVSNGQKYEQYF. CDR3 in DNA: TGCAGCGTTTCCAATGGACAGAAGTACGAGCAGTACTTC.

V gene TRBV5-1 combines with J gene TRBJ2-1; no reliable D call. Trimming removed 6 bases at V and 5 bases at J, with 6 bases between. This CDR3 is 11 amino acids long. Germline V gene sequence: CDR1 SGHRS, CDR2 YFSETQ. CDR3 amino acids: CASNQDNEQFF. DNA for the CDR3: TGCGCCAGCAACCAGGACAATGAGCAGTTCTTC.

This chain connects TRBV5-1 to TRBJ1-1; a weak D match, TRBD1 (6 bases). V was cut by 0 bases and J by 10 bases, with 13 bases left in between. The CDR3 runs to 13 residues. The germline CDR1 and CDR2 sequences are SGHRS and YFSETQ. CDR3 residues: CASSLVQGVGAFF. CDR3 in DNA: TGCGCCAGCAGCTTGGTACAGGGCGTTGGAGCTTTCTTT. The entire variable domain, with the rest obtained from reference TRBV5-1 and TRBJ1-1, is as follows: KAGVTQTPRYLIKTRGQQVTLSCSPISGHRSVSWYQQTPGQGLQFLFEYFSETQRNKGNFPGRFSGRQFSNSRSEMNVSTLELGDSALYLCASSLVQGVGAFFGQGTRLTVV.

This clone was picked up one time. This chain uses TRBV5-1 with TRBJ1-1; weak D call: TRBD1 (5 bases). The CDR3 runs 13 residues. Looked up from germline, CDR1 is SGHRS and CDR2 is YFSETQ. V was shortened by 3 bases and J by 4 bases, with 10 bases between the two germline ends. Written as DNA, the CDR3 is TGCGCCAGCAGCTCGGGGGACCTCACTGAAGCTTTCTTT. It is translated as CASSSGDLTEAFF.

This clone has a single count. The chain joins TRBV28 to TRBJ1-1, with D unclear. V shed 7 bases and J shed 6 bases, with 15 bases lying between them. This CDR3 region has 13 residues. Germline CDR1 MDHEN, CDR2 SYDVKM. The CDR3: CASINTVPPEAFF. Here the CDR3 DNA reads TGTGCCAGCATTAACACAGTACCCCCTGAAGCTTTCTTT.

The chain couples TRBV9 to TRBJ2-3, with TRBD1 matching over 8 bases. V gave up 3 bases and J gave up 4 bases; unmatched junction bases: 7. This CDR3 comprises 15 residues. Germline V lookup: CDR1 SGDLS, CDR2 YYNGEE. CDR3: CASSENPGGADTQYF. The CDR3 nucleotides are TGTGCCAGCAGCGAAAATCCAGGGGGCGCAGATACGCAGTATTTT.

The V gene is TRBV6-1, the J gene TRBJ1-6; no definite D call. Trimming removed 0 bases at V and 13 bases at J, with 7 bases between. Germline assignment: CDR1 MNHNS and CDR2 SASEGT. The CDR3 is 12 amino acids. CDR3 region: CASSEAQSPLHF. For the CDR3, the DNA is TGTGCCAGCAGTGAAGCTCAGTCTCCCCTCCACTTT.

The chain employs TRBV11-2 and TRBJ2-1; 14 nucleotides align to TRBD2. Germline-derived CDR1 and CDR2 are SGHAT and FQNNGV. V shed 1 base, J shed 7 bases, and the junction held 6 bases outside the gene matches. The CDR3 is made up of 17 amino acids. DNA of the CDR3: TGTGCCAGCAGCTTAGCCGGGACTAGCGGGAGTCTTAATGAGCAGTTCTTC. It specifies CASSLAGTSGSLNEQFF.

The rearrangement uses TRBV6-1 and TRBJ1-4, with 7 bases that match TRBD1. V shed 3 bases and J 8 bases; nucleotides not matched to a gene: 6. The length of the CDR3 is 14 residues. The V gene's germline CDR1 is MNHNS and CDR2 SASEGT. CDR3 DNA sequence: TGTGCCAGCAGTGACTCGACAGGGTGGGAAAAACTGTTTTTT. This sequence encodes CASSDSTGWEKLFF.

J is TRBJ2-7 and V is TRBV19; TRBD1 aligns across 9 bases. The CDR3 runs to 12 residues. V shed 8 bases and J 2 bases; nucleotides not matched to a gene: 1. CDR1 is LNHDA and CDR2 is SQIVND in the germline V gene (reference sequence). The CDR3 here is CASGQGPYEQYF. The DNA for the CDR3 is TGTGCCAGTGGACAGGGGCCCTACGAGCAGTACTTC.

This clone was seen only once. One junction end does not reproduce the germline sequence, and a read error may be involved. The DNA of the CDR3 is TGTGCTAGCAGCTTTCTCCAGGGGGCTGAGGAGACCCAGTACTTC. Translation: CASSFLQGAEETQYF. The chain uses TRBV7-7 and TRBJ2-5; 8 nucleotides match TRBD1. This CDR3 spans 15 amino acids. The V gene's germline CDR1 is SSHAT and CDR2 FNYEAQ (reference sequence). The full variable domain, rest sourced from reference TRBV7-7 and TRBJ2-5, is GAGVSQSPRYKVTKRGQDVTLRCDPISSHATLYWYQQALGQGPEFLTYFNYEAQPDKSGLPSDRFSAERPEGSISTLTIQRTEQRDSAMYRCASSFLQGAEETQYFGPGTRLLVL.

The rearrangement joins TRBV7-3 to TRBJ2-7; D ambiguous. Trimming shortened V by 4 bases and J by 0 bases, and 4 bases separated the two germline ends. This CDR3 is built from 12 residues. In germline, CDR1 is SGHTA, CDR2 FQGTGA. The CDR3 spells CASSSYSYEQYF. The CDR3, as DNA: TGTGCCAGCAGCTCCTACTCCTACGAGCAGTACTTC.

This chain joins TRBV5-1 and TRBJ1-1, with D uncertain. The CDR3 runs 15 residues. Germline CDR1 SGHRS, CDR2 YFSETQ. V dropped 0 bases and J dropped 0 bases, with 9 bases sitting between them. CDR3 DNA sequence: TGCGCCAGCAGCTTGGTAACAGCTATGAACACTGAAGCTTTCTTT. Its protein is CASSLVTAMNTEAFF.

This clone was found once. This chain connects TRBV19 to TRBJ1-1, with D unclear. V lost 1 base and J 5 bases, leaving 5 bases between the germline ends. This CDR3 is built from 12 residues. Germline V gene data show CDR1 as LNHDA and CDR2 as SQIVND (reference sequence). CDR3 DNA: TGTGCCAGTAGTATAGCGAGGACTGAAGCTTTCTTT. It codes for CASSIARTEAFF.

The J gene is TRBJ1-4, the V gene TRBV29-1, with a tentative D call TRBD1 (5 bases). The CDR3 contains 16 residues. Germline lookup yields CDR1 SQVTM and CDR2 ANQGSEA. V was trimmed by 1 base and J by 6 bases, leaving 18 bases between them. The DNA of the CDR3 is TGCAGCGTTGAAGGAACGGGGGGACCTCGGGATGAAAAACTGTTTTTT. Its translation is CSVEGTGGPRDEKLFF.

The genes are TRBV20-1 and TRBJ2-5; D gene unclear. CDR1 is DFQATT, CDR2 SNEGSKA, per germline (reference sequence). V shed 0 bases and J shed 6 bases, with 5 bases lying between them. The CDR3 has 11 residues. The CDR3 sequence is CSARDAKTQYF. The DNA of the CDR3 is TGCAGTGCTAGAGATGCGAAGACCCAGTACTTC.

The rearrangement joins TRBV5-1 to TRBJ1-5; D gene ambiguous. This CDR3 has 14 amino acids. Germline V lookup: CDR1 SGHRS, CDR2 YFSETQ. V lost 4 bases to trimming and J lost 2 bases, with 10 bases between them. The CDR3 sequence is CASSEGGGNQPQHF. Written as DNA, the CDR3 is TGCGCCAGCAGCGAAGGAGGTGGCAATCAGCCCCAGCATTTT.

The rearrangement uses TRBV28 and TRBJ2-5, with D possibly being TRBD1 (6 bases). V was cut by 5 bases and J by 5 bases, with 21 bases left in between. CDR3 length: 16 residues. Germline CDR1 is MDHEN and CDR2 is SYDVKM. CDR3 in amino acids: CASSTPLGGNRETQYF. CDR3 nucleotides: TGTGCCAGCAGTACCCCGTTAGGGGGTAATAGGGAGACCCAGTACTTC.